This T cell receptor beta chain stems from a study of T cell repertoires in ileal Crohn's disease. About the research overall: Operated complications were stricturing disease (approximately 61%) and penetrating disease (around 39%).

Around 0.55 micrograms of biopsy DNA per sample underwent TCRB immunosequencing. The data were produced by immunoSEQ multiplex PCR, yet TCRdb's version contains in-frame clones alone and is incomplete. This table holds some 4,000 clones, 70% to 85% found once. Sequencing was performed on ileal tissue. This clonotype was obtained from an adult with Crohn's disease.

The CDR3 here is CASSLVGASGNTIYF. The CDR3 nucleotides are TGTGCCAGCAGCTTGGTAGGGGCCTCTGGAAACACCATATATTTT. The chain links TRBV5-6 to TRBJ1-3; maybe TRBD1 (5 bases). Germline CDR1 reads SGHDT; CDR2 reads YYEEEE. V lost 0 bases and J 0 bases, leaving 7 bases between the germline ends. CDR3 length: 15 residues.